A single sample gave rise to the 24 T cell receptor beta chains below, sequenced in a study of blood T cells in healthy people across ages (dated by TCRdb to 2014 to 2015). Library preparation used 5' RACE. The sequencer was an Illumina HiSeq 2500. A second PCR of about 7 to 12 cycles was run with a J-beta primer mix and a sample-barcoded 5' primer. The public reads were reanalyzed by TCRdb: fastp trimming at Q25, MiXCR alignment, in-frame beta chains only. Identical CDR3 protein sequences are pooled into one entry, listed with their most common genes and DNA. This sample is represented by more than 900,000 distinct CDR3 sequences; about 29% of them were singletons. The ten largest make up 10% to 13% of the sample. This sample also appeared in a second study, on T cells of mothers and their children.

Material for sequencing was blood. The receptor source for this set is a middle-aged woman in good health.

The chain has TRBV5-1 and TRBJ2-5, with 7 nucleotides matching TRBD1. J was trimmed by 2 bases and V by 7 bases; bases with no gene match: 8. Looked up from germline, CDR1 is SGHRS and CDR2 is YFSETQ. CDR3 length: 14 amino acids. The CDR3: CASQTGQPQETQYF. CDR3 nucleotide sequence: TGCGCCAGCCAGACGGGACAGCCTCAAGAGACCCAGTACTTC.

Turning to this clonotype: This may arise from a read error, as a much more abundant clone is one base away. This chain connects TRBV20-1 to TRBJ1-2; the D gene is possibly TRBD1 (6 bases). V shed 6 bases and J shed 7 bases, with 18 bases lying between them. The germline V gene encodes CDR1 DFQATT and CDR2 SNEGSKA (reference sequence). The CDR3 has 13 amino acids. CDR3 bases: TGCAGTGCCGGTGACAGGTCGGCGCTTGGCTACACCTTC. Translated: CSAGDRSALGYTF.

This chain connects TRBV5-1 to TRBJ1-5, with 7 bases aligning to TRBD1. The V gene's germline CDR1 is SGHRS and CDR2 YFSETQ. The CDR3 consists of 16 residues. Trimming removed 0 bases from V and 4 bases from J; junction bases left unmatched: 7. As DNA, the CDR3 is TGCGCCAGCAGCTTGGGGGGGACAGCGGATAATCAGCCCCAGCATTTT. It translates to CASSLGGTADNQPQHF.

The J gene is TRBJ1-1, the V gene TRBV7-9; possibly TRBD1 for D (5 bases). The germline gives CDR1 SEHNR, CDR2 FQNEAQ (reference sequence). V lost 4 bases to trimming and J lost 4 bases, with 13 bases between them. This CDR3 is 14 amino acids long. This CDR3 is CASSSKQEGTEAFF. CDR3 in DNA: TGTGCCAGCAGCTCAAAACAGGAGGGCACTGAAGCTTTCTTT. Full variable domain (rest looked up from reference TRBV7-9 and TRBJ1-1): DTGVSQNPRHKITKRGQNVTFRCDPISEHNRLYWYRQTLGQGPEFLTYFQNEAQLEKSRLLSDRFSAERPKGSFSTLEIQRTEQGDSAMYLCASSSKQEGTEAFFGQGTRLTVV.

This clonotype showed up just a few times. CDR3 coding DNA: TGTGCCAGCAGCTTACAGGCCGGGGGGCCGTTTGGTACGCAGTATTTT. It yields the protein CASSLQAGGPFGTQYF. V usage is TRBV7-3 and J usage is TRBJ2-3, with a weak D call TRBD2 (7 bases). Trimming stripped 2 bases from V and 8 bases from J, with 20 bases between. The CDR3 length is 16 residues. CDR1 and CDR2 (germline): SGHTA, FQGTGA.

This clonotype has a handful of counts. The chain joins TRBV5-6 to TRBJ1-6; D gene unclear. The CDR3 extends over 14 amino acids. V was clipped by 4 bases and J by 7 bases, with 12 bases between them. Per the germline V gene, CDR1 is SGHDT and CDR2 is YYEEEE. CDR3 region: CASSTGRVNSPLHF. The CDR3 DNA follows: TGTGCCAGCAGCACTGGGAGGGTCAATTCACCCCTCCACTTT.

The J gene is TRBJ2-2, the V gene TRBV5-1; D gene uncertain. From germline, CDR1 is SGHRS and CDR2 YFSETQ. V lost 2 bases, J lost 1 base, and 12 bases lay in between. CDR3 length equals 16 residues. The DNA of the CDR3 is TGCGCCAGCAGCTTTTCAGTGGCAGGGAACACCGGGGAGCTGTTTTTT. Residues: CASSFSVAGNTGELFF.

For this clonotype: A much larger clone is a single base away; this may be a read error. V is TRBV6-5 and J is TRBJ1-2; tentatively, D is TRBD1 (6 bases). The CDR3 extends over 12 amino acids. Germline-derived CDR1 and CDR2 are MNHEY and SVGAGI. The CDR3, as DNA: TGTGCCAGCAGTGGGGGCAGCTATGGCTACATCTTC. This translates into CASSGGSYGYIF.

The rearrangement links TRBV2 to TRBJ2-1; 10 bases agree with TRBD2. This CDR3 has 15 amino acids. Trimming at V came to 3 bases and at J to 7 bases, leaving 6 bases not matched to a gene. Germline assignment: CDR1 SNHLY and CDR2 FYNNEI. For the CDR3, the DNA is TGTGCCAGCAGTGATCTCCTAGCGGGGGAGAATGAGCAGTTCTTC. Its protein product is CASSDLLAGENEQFF.

This clonotype appeared many times. This chain connects TRBV12-3 or TRBV12-4 to TRBJ2-1; 7 bases align to TRBD1. After removal of 5 bases from V and 8 bases from J, the junction contained 6 bases not matched to a gene. This CDR3 comprises 13 residues. CDR3 sequence: CASSRTGVDEQFF. CDR3 DNA sequence: TGTGCCAGCAGTCGAACAGGGGTAGATGAGCAGTTCTTC.

This clonotype was detected many times. The chain has TRBV6-5 and TRBJ2-7; no reliable D call. Trimming stripped 0 bases from V and 5 bases from J, with 11 bases between. Germline-derived CDR1 and CDR2 are MNHEY and SVGAGI. CDR3 length: 14 amino acids. CDR3 coding DNA: TGTGCCAGCAGTTACTCGGGCTCCCTGGACGAGCAGTACTTC. Translating gives CASSYSGSLDEQYF.

V gene TRBV28 combines with J gene TRBJ1-6; no firm D call. The CDR3 sequence is 15 residues long. With 4 bases removed from V and 8 bases from J, the gap between germline ends came to 15 bases. Germline V gives CDR1 MDHEN, CDR2 SYDVKM. In DNA, the CDR3 is TGTGCCAGCAGTTCCGGCTCTATCGGGGATTCACCCCTCCACTTT. As protein: CASSSGSIGDSPLHF. Using reference TRBV28 and TRBJ1-6 for the parts outside the CDR3, the full variable domain is DVKVTQSSRYLVKRTGEKVFLECVQDMDHENMFWYRQDPGLGLRLIYFSYDVKMKEKGDIPEGYSVSREKKERFSLILESASTNQTSMYLCASSSGSIGDSPLHFGNGTRLTVT.

The table lists this clonotype with a few counts. The chain links TRBV9 to TRBJ2-1, with 8 bases identical to TRBD2. The CDR3 has 13 residues. Looked up from germline, CDR1 is SGDLS and CDR2 is YYNGEE. V trimming: 7 bases; J trimming: 9 bases; junction bases outside the gene matches: 9. CDR3 nucleotides: TGTGCCAGCGGCGCGACTAGCGAGGGTGAGCAGTTCTTC. Protein product: CASGATSEGEQFF.

The J gene is TRBJ1-1, the V gene TRBV7-9; no firm D call. The CDR3 extends over 14 amino acids. From germline, CDR1 is SEHNR and CDR2 FQNEAQ (reference sequence). Trimming removed 2 bases from V and 0 bases from J, with 7 bases in between. The CDR3 region has the DNA TGTGCCAGCAGCTTAACCATCCTGAACACTGAAGCTTTCTTT. This gives the protein CASSLTILNTEAFF.

The chain couples TRBV3-1 to TRBJ2-3, with D maybe TRBD1 (6 bases). The CDR3 runs 14 residues. Looked up from germline, CDR1 is LGHDT and CDR2 is YNNKEL (reference sequence). The V end was cut by 3 bases, the J end by 2 bases, with 9 bases between. The CDR3 coding sequence is TGTGCCAGCAGCCAGAGGACAGTCACAGATACGCAGTATTTT. Translating it yields CASSQRTVTDTQYF.

This clonotype showed up many times. V and J are TRBV6-5 and TRBJ1-2; D unclear. CDR3 length: 16 residues. The germline V gene encodes CDR1 MNHEY and CDR2 SVGAGI. The ends were cut back, 2 bases at V and 1 base at J, with 14 bases in the middle. The CDR3 region has the DNA TGTGCCAGCAGTTACGGGCGTAGGTGGGGTAACTATGGCTACACCTTC. Translating it yields CASSYGRRWGNYGYTF.

This clonotype was seen many times. The rearrangement joins TRBV27 to TRBJ2-3; 7 nucleotides align to TRBD2. Germline CDR1 reads MNHEY; CDR2 reads SMNVEV (reference sequence). CDR3 size: 17 residues. J gave up 1 base and V 3 bases, and 10 bases lay outside the gene matches. CDR3 amino acids: CASSLYVRLAGTDTQYF. The CDR3 DNA reads TGTGCCAGCAGTTTGTATGTGAGACTAGCAGGCACAGATACGCAGTATTTT.

The rearrangement joins TRBV29-1 to TRBJ2-3; TRBD1 might be the D (6 bases). Germline CDR1 and CDR2: SQVTM and ANQGSEA. The germline V and J ends were trimmed by 0 bases and 0 bases, with 13 bases remaining between them. The CDR3 has 16 amino acids. CDR3: CSVEDSGTPSTDTQYF. The CDR3 nucleotides read TGCAGCGTTGAAGATTCCGGGACACCTAGCACAGATACGCAGTATTTT.

The table lists this clonotype with a count of one. This may come from a read error, since a much larger clone is one base off. V is TRBV15 and J is TRBJ2-1; no clear D. This CDR3 is built from 13 residues. The germline V and J ends were trimmed by 1 base and 10 bases, with 11 bases remaining between them. Germline assignment: CDR1 LNHNV and CDR2 YYDKDF (reference sequence). CDR3 in amino acids: CATSRGLSLEQFF. CDR3 in DNA: TGTGCCACCAGCAGAGGTCTATCGCTCGAGCAGTTCTTC.

This chain uses TRBV9 with TRBJ1-4; D might be TRBD1 (6 bases). Germline CDR1 and CDR2: SGDLS and YYNGEE. This CDR3 has 15 amino acids. V was shortened by 0 bases and J by 6 bases, with 12 bases between the two germline ends. CDR3 protein: CASSVGRGNDEKLFF. The CDR3 coding sequence is TGTGCCAGCAGCGTAGGAAGGGGGAACGATGAAAAACTGTTTTTT.

Many counts were recorded for this clonotype. The chain employs TRBV7-3 and TRBJ2-5; D tentatively reads TRBD1 or TRBD2 (5 bases each). The CDR3 extends over 14 amino acids. V lost 5 bases, J lost 2 bases, and 12 bases lay in between. The germline V gene has CDR1 SGHTA and CDR2 FQGTGA. The CDR3 sequence is CASSMGPLQETQYF. The CDR3 region has the DNA TGTGCCAGCAGCATGGGACCGCTACAAGAGACCCAGTACTTC.

This clonotype was detected many times. The chain employs TRBV28 and TRBJ2-7, with 8 bases matching TRBD1. Germline CDR1 and CDR2: MDHEN and SYDVKM. V was clipped by 6 bases and J by 2 bases; unmatched bases: 12. CDR3 length equals 16 residues. The chain's CDR3 is CASSHLKGQGPYEQYF. CDR3 nucleotide sequence: TGTGCCAGCAGCCACCTGAAAGGACAGGGCCCCTACGAGCAGTACTTC.

This clonotype occurred many times. The J gene is TRBJ2-3, the V gene TRBV29-1, with D perhaps assigned TRBD1 or TRBD2 (5 bases each). The CDR3 totals 16 residues. The V end was cut by 0 bases, the J end by 1 base, with 14 bases between. Germline-derived CDR1 and CDR2 are SQVTM and ANQGSEA. The DNA of the CDR3 is TGCAGCGTTGAAGATCTTCGGGGCGGCCGCACAGATACGCAGTATTTT. As protein: CSVEDLRGGRTDTQYF.

This clonotype appeared a few times. This rearrangement joins TRBV5-1 to TRBJ2-3; the D is unclear. The germline V gene has CDR1 SGHRS and CDR2 YFSETQ. The CDR3 sequence is 15 residues long. The V end was cut by 2 bases, the J end by 1 base, with 11 bases between. Written as DNA, the CDR3 is TGCGCCAGCAGCTTACACACGTCCGGCACAGATACGCAGTATTTT. Protein: CASSLHTSGTDTQYF.